The source of this T cell receptor beta chain is a study of blood T cell repertoires in COVID-19. V lost 9 bases, J lost 1 base, and 4 bases stayed unmatched. Germline V gene data show CDR1 as KGHDR and CDR2 as SFDVKD. CDR3 size: 16 residues. TCRdb's table, derived via immunoSEQ multiplex PCR, lists solely in-frame clones and lacks some. Of about 190,000 clones in the sample, around 86% were seen once. The V call is TRBV24-1, the J call TRBJ2-2; 13 bases fit TRBD2. Sequencing was carried out using peripheral blood. The receptor was isolated from a man aged 40-49 years with active or convalescent COVID-19. The CDR3 nucleotides read TGTGCCACCTCCTGGACTAGCGGGGGGAACACCGGGGAGCTGTTTTTT. Translated: CATSWTSGGNTGELFF.